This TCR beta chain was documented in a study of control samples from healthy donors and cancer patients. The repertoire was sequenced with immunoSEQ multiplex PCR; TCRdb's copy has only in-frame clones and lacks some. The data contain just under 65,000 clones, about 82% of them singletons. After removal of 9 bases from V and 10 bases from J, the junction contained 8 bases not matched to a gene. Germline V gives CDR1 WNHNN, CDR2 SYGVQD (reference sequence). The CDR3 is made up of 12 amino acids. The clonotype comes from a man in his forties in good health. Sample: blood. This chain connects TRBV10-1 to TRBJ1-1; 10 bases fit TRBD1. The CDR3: CASLRDRGSAFF. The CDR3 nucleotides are TGCGCCAGTCTAAGGGACAGGGGTTCAGCTTTCTTT.